The T cell receptor (beta chain) described here comes from a study of OX40 agonist ivuxolimab in advanced cancers. At the level of the study: Dose-escalation subjects each had hepatocellular carcinoma, melanoma, renal cell or head and neck cancer. Notes on the study in general: Some patients who did not respond also had low normalized T-cell clonal expansion.

With regard to this clone: Antigen unknown.

With 2 bases removed from V and 4 bases from J, the gap between germline ends came to 12 bases. The length of the CDR3 is 14 residues. Germline CDR1 LGHNA, CDR2 YNFKEQ. Method: immunoSEQ multiplex PCR; TCRdb's copy keeps in-frame clones and lacks some. This table holds 60,000 to 90,000 clones, about 86% found once. Blood sampling was done at baseline, cycle 4 day 1, and cycle 7 day 1. The sample was CD4+ or CD8+ T cells sorted from blood, taken in a trial of the OX40 agonist ivuxolimab. This TCR derives from an adult with an advanced solid tumor such as melanoma, head and neck, liver or kidney cancer. This chain links TRBV4-2 with TRBJ2-7, with D tentatively TRBD2 (6 bases). The CDR3 region is CASSQSGDSYEQYF. In DNA form, the CDR3 reads TGTGCCAGCAGCCAAAGTGGGGACTCTTACGAGCAGTACTTC.